Judged by abundance, the clone carrying this T cell receptor beta chain is medium-sized. The data were taken from a study of blood T cell repertoires in COVID-19. Turning to the study itself: Nucleic acid was either cDNA or gDNA, and it came from T cells, B-cell-depleted T cells, or PBMCs.

As handled by the study authors: Counts of nucleated cells, estimated from reference gene primer amplification, were obtained. Generated by immunoSEQ multiplex PCR, the TCRdb table keeps only in-frame clones and is missing some. Clonal size and the V and J genes are those of that table, whereas D and trimming came from the DNA. This sample has 140,000 or so clones, with roughly 85% found just once. Trimming cost V 8 bases and J 0 bases, with 11 bases left between them. CDR1 and CDR2 from the germline V gene are SNHLY and FYNNEI. CDR3 length: 15 residues. Sequenced material: peripheral blood. This TCR was sampled from a man in his fifties with acute or convalescent COVID-19. The chain combines TRBV2 with TRBJ2-6; TRBD2 might be the D (5 bases). The CDR3 sequence is CASEGSSSGANVLTF. The CDR3 DNA is TGTGCCAGCGAGGGATCCAGCTCTGGGGCCAACGTCCTGACTTTC. Combining the CDR3 with reference TRBV2 and TRBJ2-6 gives the whole variable domain EPEVTQTPSHQVTQMGQEVILRCVPISNHLYFYWYRQILGQKVEFLVSFYNNEISEKSEIFDDQFSVERPDGSNFTLKIRSTKLEDSAMYFCASEGSSSGANVLTFGAGSRLTVL.